The 15 T cell receptor beta chains presented below share a single source sample, sequenced in a study of blood T cell repertoires in COVID-19. Profiled with immunoSEQ multiplex PCR; TCRdb holds only in-frame clones, not every one. This sample carries 250,000 or so clones, just under 85% of them seen once, and the ten largest clones take 4% to 4.5%. The sequenced sample consisted of peripheral blood. The receptors here all came from a man in his fifties or sixties with acute or convalescent COVID-19.

A few counts support this clone. This chain joins TRBV12-3 or TRBV12-4 and TRBJ1-1; TRBD1 agrees at 8 bases. This CDR3 has 12 residues. V shed 6 bases and J 6 bases; nucleotides not matched to a gene: 3. In DNA form, the CDR3 reads TGTGCCAGCAGCCCAGGGGGCTCTGAAGCTTTCTTT. This sequence encodes CASSPGGSEAFF.

The rearrangement links TRBV6-1 to TRBJ1-2; D ambiguous. Between the trimmed V and J ends, which lost 3 bases and 4 bases, there was a span of 9 bases. The CDR3 has 13 residues. Germline assignment: CDR1 MNHNS and CDR2 SASEGT. CDR3 sequence reads: CASSDGGGYGYTF. CDR3 DNA: TGTGCCAGCAGTGATGGAGGAGGCTATGGCTACACCTTC.

The chain recombines TRBV27 with TRBJ2-2, with 8 bases lining up with TRBD1. CDR1 is MNHEY and CDR2 is SMNVEV in the germline V gene (reference sequence). After removal of 5 bases from V and 6 bases from J, the junction contained 2 bases not matched to a gene. This CDR3 comprises 13 residues. The CDR3 here is CASSPGGPGELFF. CDR3 DNA: TGTGCCAGCAGTCCAGGGGGCCCCGGGGAGCTGTTTTTT.

This clone was detected only once. The V gene is TRBV28, the J gene TRBJ2-3; 8 nucleotides agree with TRBD1. The CDR3 loop spans 15 amino acids. Germline assignment: CDR1 MDHEN and CDR2 SYDVKM. Trimming removed 7 bases from V and 3 bases from J; junction bases left unmatched: 9. DNA for the CDR3: TGTGCCAGCAAAGTAACAGGGGGTGGAACAGATACGCAGTATTTT. This encodes CASKVTGGGTDTQYF.

V usage is TRBV5-1 and J usage is TRBJ1-2, with D hard to call. The length of the CDR3 is 13 residues. Germline V lookup: CDR1 SGHRS, CDR2 YFSETQ. The ends were cut back, 0 bases at V and 6 bases at J, with 9 bases in the middle. CDR3 nucleotide sequence: TGCGCCAGCAGCTTGGAGTCAGTTCATGGCTACACCTTC. Protein sequence: CASSLESVHGYTF.

J is TRBJ1-5 and V is TRBV19; 8 bases agree with TRBD1. The junction had 4 bases not matched to a gene; V was cut back by 1 base and J by 2 bases. The germline V gene encodes CDR1 LNHDA and CDR2 SQIVND (reference sequence). This CDR3 contains 16 residues. This chain's CDR3 is CASSIGTGRGNQPQHF. The CDR3 DNA follows: TGTGCCAGTAGTATAGGGACAGGGAGAGGCAATCAGCCCCAGCATTTT. Complete variable domain (other parts from reference TRBV19 and TRBJ1-5): DGGITQSPKYLFRKEGQNVTLSCEQNLNHDAMYWYRQDPGQGLRLIYYSQIVNDFQKGDIAEGYSVSREKKESFPLTVTSAQKNPTAFYLCASSIGTGRGNQPQHFGDGTRLSIL.

On this clone: At one of its ends the junction is not consistent with the germline gene, which may arise from a read error. The gene calls are TRBV7-7 and TRBJ2-5; TRBD1 agrees at 7 bases. There are 14 residues in the CDR3. From germline, CDR1 is SSHAT and CDR2 FNYEAQ (reference sequence). This chain's CDR3 is CASSQGQSQETQYF. CDR3 in DNA: TGTGCTAGCAGCCAGGGACAGAGCCAAGAGACCCAGTACTTC.

The gene calls are TRBV19 and TRBJ2-1; 14 bases align to TRBD2. The CDR3 has 16 amino acids. The junction had 3 bases not matched to a gene; V was cut back by 4 bases and J by 4 bases. The germline CDR1 and CDR2 sequences are LNHDA and SQIVND (reference sequence). CDR3: CASSRLAGGPYNEQFF. CDR3 nucleotides: TGTGCCAGTAGTAGACTAGCGGGAGGGCCGTACAATGAGCAGTTCTTC.

The chain couples TRBV2 to TRBJ1-5, with D possibly TRBD1 on 5 matching bases. The CDR3 is 15 amino acids. In germline, CDR1 is SNHLY, CDR2 FYNNEI. Trimming took 6 bases from V and 3 from J, leaving 15 bases between them. The CDR3 here is CASSVFDSSNQPQHF. CDR3 nucleotide sequence: TGTGCCAGCAGCGTTTTCGACAGCTCCAATCAGCCCCAGCATTTT. Combining the CDR3 with reference TRBV2 and TRBJ1-5 gives the whole variable domain EPEVTQTPSHQVTQMGQEVILRCVPISNHLYFYWYRQILGQKVEFLVSFYNNEISEKSEIFDDQFSVERPDGSNFTLKIRSTKLEDSAMYFCASSVFDSSNQPQHFGDGTRLSIL.

The chain uses TRBV3-1 (or the pseudogene TRBV3-2) and TRBJ2-3; TRBD1 aligns across 8 bases. The CDR3 runs 16 residues. CDR1 and CDR2 (germline): LGHDT, YNNKEL (reference sequence). The V and J ends lost 4 bases and 3 bases, in that order; junction bases with no gene match: 9. The CDR3 DNA follows: TGTGCCAGCAGCCCGGCGGCAGGGGGCGAGACAGATACGCAGTATTTT. Encoded protein: CASSPAAGGETDTQYF.

This chain uses TRBV28 with TRBJ2-1, with no clear D. CDR1 is MDHEN and CDR2 is SYDVKM in the germline V gene. V was cut by 4 bases and J by 8 bases, with 12 bases left in between. This CDR3 region has 13 residues. For the CDR3, the DNA is TGTGCCAGCAGTTCCAGCCCTAGGTATGAGCAGTTCTTC. It translates to CASSSSPRYEQFF.

This clone has just a few counts. The rearrangement joins TRBV10-2 to TRBJ2-7, with no clear D. Germline V gene data show CDR1 as WSHSY and CDR2 as SAAADI. Trimming pared 7 bases from V and 3 bases from J, leaving 7 bases between. The CDR3 totals 11 residues. CDR3 residues: CASKTGYEQYF. CDR3 DNA: TGCGCCAGCAAAACCGGCTACGAGCAGTACTTC.

In DNA, the CDR3 is TGCAGCGTGACAGGTTACACCGGGGAGCTGTTTTTT. It specifies CSVTGYTGELFF. The rearrangement uses TRBV29-1 and TRBJ2-2, with D possibly matching TRBD1 (6 bases). The germline V gene encodes CDR1 SQVTM and CDR2 ANQGSEA. This CDR3 region has 12 residues. With 6 bases removed from V and 3 bases from J, the gap between germline ends came to 8 bases.

The rearrangement joins TRBV5-1 to TRBJ2-7; D perhaps matches TRBD1 (5 bases). V lost 0 bases and J lost 6, with 10 bases in between. This CDR3 has 13 residues. Germline V CDR1 and CDR2: SGHRS, YFSETQ. CDR3 bases: TGCGCCAGCAGCTTGGTTCAGGGTCCCGAGCAGTACTTC. Its protein is CASSLVQGPEQYF.

V and J are TRBV7-2 and TRBJ1-1, with unresolved D. This CDR3 has 13 residues. Germline assignment: CDR1 SGHTA and CDR2 FQGNSA. V lost 4 bases and J 4 bases, leaving 10 bases between the germline ends. This chain's CDR3 is CASSYLGSTEAFF. The CDR3 DNA sequence: TGTGCCAGCAGCTATCTGGGGAGCACTGAAGCTTTCTTT.